This T cell receptor beta chain was sequenced for a study of blood T cell repertoires in COVID-19. The protocol was immunoSEQ multiplex PCR, while the TCRdb copy is restricted to in-frame clones and leaves out a portion. The sample yields roughly 330,000 clones, nearly 90% seen once. Germline CDR1 reads SGHNT; CDR2 reads YYREEE (reference sequence). V was shortened by 0 bases and J by 4 bases, with 10 bases between the two germline ends. There are 14 residues in the CDR3. This TCR was sampled from a woman aged 25 to 39 who had recovered from COVID-19. This sequence joins TRBV5-4 and TRBJ1-1; D not certain. The specimen sequenced was PBMCs or T cells enriched from blood (not recorded which). The CDR3 reads CASSLAQSATEAFF. CDR3 coding DNA: TGTGCCAGCAGCTTGGCACAGTCGGCCACTGAAGCTTTCTTT.